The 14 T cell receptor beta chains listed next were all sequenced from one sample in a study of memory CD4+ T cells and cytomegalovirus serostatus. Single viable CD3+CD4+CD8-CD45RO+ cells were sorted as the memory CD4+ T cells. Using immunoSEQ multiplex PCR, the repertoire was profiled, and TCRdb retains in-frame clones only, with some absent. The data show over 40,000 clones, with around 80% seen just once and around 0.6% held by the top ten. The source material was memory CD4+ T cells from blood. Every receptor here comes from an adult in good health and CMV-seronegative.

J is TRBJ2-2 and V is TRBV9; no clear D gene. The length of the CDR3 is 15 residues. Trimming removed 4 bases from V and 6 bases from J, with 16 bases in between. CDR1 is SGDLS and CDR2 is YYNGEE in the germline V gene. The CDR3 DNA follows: TGTGCCAGCAGCACAACCTGGGGAAGTTCCGGGGAGCTGTTTTTT. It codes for CASSTTWGSSGELFF.

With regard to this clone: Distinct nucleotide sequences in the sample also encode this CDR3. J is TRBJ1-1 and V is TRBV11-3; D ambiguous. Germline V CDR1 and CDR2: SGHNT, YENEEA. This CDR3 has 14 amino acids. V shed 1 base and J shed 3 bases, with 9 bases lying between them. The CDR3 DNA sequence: TGTGCCAGCAGCTTAGGTCGTGGAGACACTGAAGCTTTCTTT. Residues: CASSLGRGDTEAFF.

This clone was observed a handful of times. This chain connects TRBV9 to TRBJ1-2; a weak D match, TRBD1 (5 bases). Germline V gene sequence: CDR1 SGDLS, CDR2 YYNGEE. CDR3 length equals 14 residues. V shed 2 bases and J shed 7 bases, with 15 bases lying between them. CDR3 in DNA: TGTGCCAGCAGCGTCGGGAATTGGAGGGGTGGCTACACCTTC. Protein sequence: CASSVGNWRGGYTF.

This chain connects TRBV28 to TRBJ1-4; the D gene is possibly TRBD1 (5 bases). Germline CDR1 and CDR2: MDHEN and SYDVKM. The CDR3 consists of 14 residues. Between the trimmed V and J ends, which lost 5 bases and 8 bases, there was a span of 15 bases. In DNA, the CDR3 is TGTGCCAGCAGTCCGGCAGGGTTGGGCGAAAAACTGTTTTTT. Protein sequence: CASSPAGLGEKLFF.

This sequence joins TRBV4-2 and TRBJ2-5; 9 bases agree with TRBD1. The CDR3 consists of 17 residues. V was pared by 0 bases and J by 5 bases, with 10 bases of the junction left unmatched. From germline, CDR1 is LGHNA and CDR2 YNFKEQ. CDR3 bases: TGTGCCAGCAGCCAAGAATTAACAGGGGGCGCAGGGGAGACCCAGTACTTC. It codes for CASSQELTGGAGETQYF.

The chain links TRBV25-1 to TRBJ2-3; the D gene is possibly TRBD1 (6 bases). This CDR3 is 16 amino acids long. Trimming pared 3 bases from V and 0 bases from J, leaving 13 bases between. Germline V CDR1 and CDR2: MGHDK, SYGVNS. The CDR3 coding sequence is TGTGCCAGCAGTGATACCAGGGGCTATAGCACAGATACGCAGTATTTT. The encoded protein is CASSDTRGYSTDTQYF. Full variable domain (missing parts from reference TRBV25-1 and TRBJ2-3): EADIYQTPRYLVIGTGKKITLECSQTMGHDKMYWYQQDPGMELHLIHYSYGVNSTEKGDLSSESTVSRIRTEHFPLTLESARPSHTSQYLCASSDTRGYSTDTQYFGPGTRLTVL.

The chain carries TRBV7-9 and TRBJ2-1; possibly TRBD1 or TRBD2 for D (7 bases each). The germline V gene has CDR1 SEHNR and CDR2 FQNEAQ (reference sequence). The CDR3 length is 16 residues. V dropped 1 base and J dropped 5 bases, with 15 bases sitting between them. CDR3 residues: CASSLGSGGADNEQFF. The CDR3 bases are TGTGCCAGCAGCTTAGGTTCAGGGGGGGCCGACAATGAGCAGTTCTTC.

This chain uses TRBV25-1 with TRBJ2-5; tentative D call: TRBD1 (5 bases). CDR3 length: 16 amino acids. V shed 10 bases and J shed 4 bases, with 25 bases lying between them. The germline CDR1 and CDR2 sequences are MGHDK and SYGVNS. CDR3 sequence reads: CATSPLDSRLGETQYF. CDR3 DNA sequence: TGTGCCACCTCCCCTCTAGACAGTCGCCTCGGAGAGACCCAGTACTTC.

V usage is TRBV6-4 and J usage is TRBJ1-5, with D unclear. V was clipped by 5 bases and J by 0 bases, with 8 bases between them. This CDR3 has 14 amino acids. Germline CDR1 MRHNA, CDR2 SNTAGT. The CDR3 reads CASSQDYSNQPQHF. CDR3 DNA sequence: TGTGCCAGCAGTCAAGATTATAGCAATCAGCCCCAGCATTTT.

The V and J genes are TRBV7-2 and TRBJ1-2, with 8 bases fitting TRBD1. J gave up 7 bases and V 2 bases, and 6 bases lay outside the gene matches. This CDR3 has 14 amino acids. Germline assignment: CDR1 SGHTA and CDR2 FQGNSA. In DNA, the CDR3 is TGTGCCAGCAGCTTAATGACAGGGGCGAGTGGCTACACCTTC. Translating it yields CASSLMTGASGYTF.

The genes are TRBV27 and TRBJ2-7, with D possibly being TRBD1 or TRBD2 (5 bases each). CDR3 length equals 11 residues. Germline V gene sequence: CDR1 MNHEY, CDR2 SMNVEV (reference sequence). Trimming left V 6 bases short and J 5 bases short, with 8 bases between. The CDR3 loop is CASRRGDEQYF. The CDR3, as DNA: TGTGCCAGCAGACGAGGGGACGAGCAGTACTTC.

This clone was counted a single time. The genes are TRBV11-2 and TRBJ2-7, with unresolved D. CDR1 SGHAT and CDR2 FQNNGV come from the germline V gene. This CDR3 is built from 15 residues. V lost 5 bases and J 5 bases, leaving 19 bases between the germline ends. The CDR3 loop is CASSARGPQSHEQYF. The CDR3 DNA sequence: TGTGCCAGCAGCGCCCGCGGACCCCAATCCCACGAGCAGTACTTC.

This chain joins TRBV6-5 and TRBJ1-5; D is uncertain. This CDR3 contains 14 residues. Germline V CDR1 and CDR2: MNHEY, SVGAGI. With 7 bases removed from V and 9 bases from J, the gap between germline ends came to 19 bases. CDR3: CASIGSADSRPQHF. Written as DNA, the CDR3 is TGTGCCAGCATCGGGTCCGCCGATTCCCGGCCCCAGCATTTT.

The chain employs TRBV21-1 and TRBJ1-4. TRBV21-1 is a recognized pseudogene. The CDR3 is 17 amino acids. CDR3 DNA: TGTGCCAGCAGCAACGGGACCCCGGGAGGGACTAATGAAAAACTGTTTTTT. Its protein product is CASSNGTPGGTNEKLFF.